Presented here are 20 T cell receptor beta chains from one specimen sequenced in a study of blood T cells in healthy people across ages. A J-beta primer mix and a sample-barcoded 5' primer were used in a second PCR of about 7 to 11 cycles. Using its own MiXCR run on the 5' RACE reads, TCRdb lists one record per CDR3 protein. This sample yields more than 1,000,000 distinct CDR3 sequences, of which around 25% are seen a single time; approximately 0.7% belongs to the top ten. These same records also appear under a second study, on T cells of mothers and their children.

Material for sequencing was blood. All receptors derive from a girl aged 2 to 10 in good health.

This clonotype was counted a few times. The rearrangement uses TRBV4-2 and TRBJ2-5; 7 bases map to TRBD2. Near its end, the DNA agrees better with TRBJ2-1, so the J call may be wrong. The length of the CDR3 is 16 residues. Per germline, CDR1 LGHNA and CDR2 YNFKEQ. The CDR3 coding sequence is TGTGCCAGCGGCCCCGAGTGGGCTAGCGGATACAATGAGCAGTTCTTC. Translating gives CASGPEWASGYNEQFF.

In its sample, this clonotype was seen a few times. This sequence joins TRBV7-9 and TRBJ1-6, with 9 bases aligning to TRBD1. Germline CDR1 SEHNR, CDR2 FQNEAQ (reference sequence). This CDR3 has 16 residues. Germline trimming cut 0 bases from V and 9 bases from J; bases unmatched to any gene: 6. CDR3 region: CASSLATGGLGSPLHF. The CDR3 DNA sequence: TGTGCCAGCAGCTTAGCAACAGGGGGCCTGGGTTCACCCCTCCACTTT. The complete variable domain, with remaining parts taken from reference TRBV7-9 and TRBJ1-6, reads DTGVSQNPRHKITKRGQNVTFRCDPISEHNRLYWYRQTLGQGPEFLTYFQNEAQLEKSRLLSDRFSAERPKGSFSTLEIQRTEQGDSAMYLCASSLATGGLGSPLHFGNGTRLTVT.

This clonotype was seen once. The CDR3 coding sequence is TGCAGCGTTGATTTGGGGGCCCACGAGCAGTACTTC. It encodes CSVDLGAHEQYF. V is TRBV29-1 and J is TRBJ2-7; possibly TRBD1 for D (6 bases). Germline CDR1 SQVTM, CDR2 ANQGSEA. CDR3 length equals 12 residues. V dropped 3 bases and J dropped 5 bases, with 11 bases sitting between them.

V is TRBV29-1 and J is TRBJ1-6; no reliable D call. The CDR3 has 13 amino acids. Looked up from germline, CDR1 is SQVTM and CDR2 is ANQGSEA. Trimming shortened V by 3 bases and J by 10 bases, and 13 bases separated the two germline ends. The DNA for the CDR3 is TGCAGCGTTGAGATCACCCCCGGATCACCCCTCCACTTT. It translates to CSVEITPGSPLHF.

The CDR3 loop is CASSLDTGGKPQHF. The CDR3 region has the DNA TGTGCCAGCAGTTTAGATACGGGCGGGAAGCCCCAGCATTTT. The chain couples TRBV28 to TRBJ1-5; D gene unclear. Germline V gene data show CDR1 as MDHEN and CDR2 as SYDVKM. V lost 2 bases, J lost 8 bases, and 13 bases lay in between. This CDR3 is built from 14 residues.

Notes on this clonotype: The junction departs from germline at one end; a sequencing error may be responsible. The CDR3 bases are TGTGCCAGCAGGGGAGAGTCTAACTATGGCTACACCTTC. Residues: CASRGESNYGYTF. This chain links TRBV5-1 with TRBJ1-2; a possible D gene is TRBD1 (6 bases). CDR1 is SGHRS and CDR2 is YFSETQ in the germline V gene. This CDR3 spans 13 amino acids.

This clonotype appeared once. The V call is TRBV2, the J call TRBJ1-4; D may be TRBD1 (6 bases). Germline V gene lookup returns CDR1 SNHLY and CDR2 FYNNEI. The CDR3 loop spans 15 amino acids. The V end lost 0 bases, the J end lost 7 bases, and 12 bases lay between the germline ends. Here the CDR3 reads CASSEAPGGLEKLFF. DNA for the CDR3: TGTGCCAGCAGTGAAGCGCCTGGGGGCCTTGAAAAACTGTTTTTT.

CDR3 in DNA: TGTGCCAGCAGTTTAAGAGCAGAGGCCTATGGCTACACCTTC. As protein: CASSLRAEAYGYTF. V is TRBV28 and J is TRBJ1-2; D is unresolved. Germline CDR1 reads MDHEN; CDR2 reads SYDVKM. There are 14 residues in the CDR3. V lost 2 bases and J lost 4, with 11 bases in between.

A note on this clonotype: The junction and the germline gene differ at one end; a read error may be behind it. The CDR3 DNA reads as TGTGCCAGAAGTTCGAGGGCTATCGGTAGTGAGCAGTTCTTC. Translation gives CARSSRAIGSEQFF. The chain couples TRBV27 to TRBJ2-1; TRBD2 might be the D (5 bases). The CDR3 is 14 amino acids. CDR1 and CDR2 from the germline V gene are MNHEY and SMNVEV (reference sequence).

The CDR3 loop reads CSVTGPSGYTF. For the CDR3, the DNA is TGCAGCGTCACAGGGCCTAGCGGCTACACCTTC. The gene calls are TRBV29-1 and TRBJ1-2; a possible D gene is TRBD1 (6 bases). This CDR3 is 11 amino acids long. Germline assignment: CDR1 SQVTM and CDR2 ANQGSEA. Trimming left V 6 bases short and J 8 bases short, with 13 bases between.

The J gene is TRBJ2-7, the V gene TRBV4-3; TRBD2 might be the D (5 bases). This CDR3 comprises 15 residues. CDR1 is LGHNA and CDR2 is YSLEER in the germline V gene. V was cut by 0 bases and J by 5 bases, with 14 bases left in between. CDR3 coding DNA: TGCGCCAGCAGCCAAGACACGGGGATAGGTGACGAGCAGTACTTC. Translating gives CASSQDTGIGDEQYF.

The sample holds a few counts of this clonotype. The CDR3 DNA follows: TGTGCCAGCCGGGGAATGGAGACCCAGTACTTC. This codes for CASRGMETQYF. The chain links TRBV2 to TRBJ2-5; maybe TRBD2 (5 bases). Germline-derived CDR1 and CDR2 are SNHLY and FYNNEI. The CDR3 is 11 amino acids. The V end was cut by 8 bases, the J end by 5 bases, with 9 bases between.

The gene calls are TRBV6-5 and TRBJ1-6; D gene unclear. Trimming removed 2 bases from V and 9 bases from J, with 17 bases in between. This CDR3 spans 16 amino acids. Germline CDR1 reads MNHEY; CDR2 reads SVGAGI. The CDR3 DNA reads TGTGCCAGCAGTTACGGCCTAACTCCGGGCGGTTCACCCCTCCACTTT. Translation: CASSYGLTPGGSPLHF.

The chain uses TRBV4-2 and TRBJ2-5; 12 bases are a match to TRBD2. The end of the DNA aligns better with TRBJ2-1, so the J call may be wrong. The CDR3 sequence is 16 residues long. The germline V gene has CDR1 LGHNA and CDR2 YNFKEQ. For the CDR3, the DNA is TGTGCCAGCAGCCGAGAACTAGCGGGGGGCACCAATGAGCAGTTCTTC. This gives the protein CASSRELAGGTNEQFF.

This clonotype was seen repeatedly, ten times or more. V is TRBV20-1 and J is TRBJ2-2; D is unresolved. V lost 5 bases to trimming and J lost 0 bases, with 7 bases between them. The CDR3 is 13 residues long. Germline CDR1 reads DFQATT; CDR2 reads SNEGSKA (reference sequence). The DNA for the CDR3 is TGCAGTGCTGGAACCTCGAACACCGGGGAGCTGTTTTTT. It codes for CSAGTSNTGELFF.

V is TRBV20-1 and J is TRBJ2-1; TRBD1 matches 8 bases. The DNA end favors TRBJ2-5, so the J call may be wrong. CDR3 length: 14 amino acids. The germline V gene encodes CDR1 DFQATT and CDR2 SNEGSKA (reference sequence). CDR3 in amino acids: CSARGAGGEETQYF. The CDR3, as DNA: TGCAGTGCTAGAGGGGCAGGGGGCGAGGAGACCCAGTACTTC.

The rearrangement links TRBV11-2 to TRBJ2-1; tentatively, D is TRBD2 (6 bases). Trimming removed 2 bases at V and 3 bases at J, with 11 bases between. Germline V gives CDR1 SGHAT, CDR2 FQNNGV. The CDR3 is 15 amino acids. CDR3 DNA: TGTGCCAGCAGCTTACTGGGCGGGGACTACAATGAGCAGTTCTTC. As protein: CASSLLGGDYNEQFF. The entire variable domain, with the rest obtained from reference TRBV11-2 and TRBJ2-1, is as follows: EAGVAQSPRYKIIEKRQSVAFWCNPISGHATLYWYQQILGQGPKLLIQFQNNGVVDDSQLPKDRFSAERLKGVDSTLKIQPAKLEDSAVYLCASSLLGGDYNEQFFGPGTRLTVL.

This chain uses TRBV2 with TRBJ2-4, with 12 bases lining up with TRBD2. Germline V gives CDR1 SNHLY, CDR2 FYNNEI. The CDR3 has 16 residues. V shed 5 bases, J shed 8 bases, and the junction held 10 bases outside the gene matches. The CDR3 coding sequence is TGTGCCAGCAGTCCAGGGACTAGCGGGTTAATAGACATTCAGTACTTC. Its protein is CASSPGTSGLIDIQYF.

CDR3 nucleotides: TGCAGTGCTGGGGACAGGGGGATCTCCTACGAGCAGTACTTC. It encodes CSAGDRGISYEQYF. This chain links TRBV20-1 with TRBJ2-7; 11 bases align to TRBD1. The V gene end was trimmed by 5 bases and the J gene end by 0 bases; junction bases not matched to a gene: 3. Germline CDR1 DFQATT, CDR2 SNEGSKA (reference sequence). The CDR3 has 14 residues.

This clonotype was seen only a few times. The gene calls are TRBV4-1 and TRBJ2-5, with 9 bases matching TRBD2. The CDR3 runs to 16 residues. Trimming removed 0 bases from V and 5 bases from J; junction bases left unmatched: 7. In germline, CDR1 is MGHRA, CDR2 YSYEKL. CDR3 sequence: CASSQEAGGPPETQYF. CDR3 nucleotides: TGCGCCAGCAGCCAAGAAGCGGGGGGACCTCCGGAGACCCAGTACTTC.